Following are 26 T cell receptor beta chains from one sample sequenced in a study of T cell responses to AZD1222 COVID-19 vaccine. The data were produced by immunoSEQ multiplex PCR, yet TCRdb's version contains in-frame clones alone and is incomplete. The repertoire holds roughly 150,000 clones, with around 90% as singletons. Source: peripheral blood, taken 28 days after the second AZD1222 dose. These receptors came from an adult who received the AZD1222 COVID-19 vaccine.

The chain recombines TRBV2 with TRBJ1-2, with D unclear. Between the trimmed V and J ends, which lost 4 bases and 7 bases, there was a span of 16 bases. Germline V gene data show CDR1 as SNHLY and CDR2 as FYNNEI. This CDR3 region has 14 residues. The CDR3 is CASSAAQPGVGYTF. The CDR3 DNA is TGTGCCAGCAGTGCGGCCCAGCCCGGGGTTGGCTACACCTTC. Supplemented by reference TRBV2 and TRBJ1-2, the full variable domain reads EPEVTQTPSHQVTQMGQEVILRCVPISNHLYFYWYRQILGQKVEFLVSFYNNEISEKSEIFDDQFSVERPDGSNFTLKIRSTKLEDSAMYFCASSAAQPGVGYTFGSGTRLTVV.

CDR3 nucleotides: TGTGCCAGTAGTCCCGGGGACAGGGGGGACAATCAGCCCCAGCATTTT. It codes for CASSPGDRGDNQPQHF. The chain carries TRBV19 and TRBJ1-5; 11 bases match TRBD1. The trim removed 5 bases at V and 3 bases at J, leaving 6 bases unmatched. The CDR3 runs 16 residues. Per germline, CDR1 LNHDA and CDR2 SQIVND (reference sequence).

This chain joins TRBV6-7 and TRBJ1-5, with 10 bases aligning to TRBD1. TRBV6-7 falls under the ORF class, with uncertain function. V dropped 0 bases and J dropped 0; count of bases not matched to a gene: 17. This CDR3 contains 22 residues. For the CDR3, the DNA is TGTGCCAGCAGTTACTCTGTTGAACTCGGGACAGGGGAAATTTATAGCAATCAGCCCCAGCATTTT. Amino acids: CASSYSVELGTGEIYSNQPQHF.

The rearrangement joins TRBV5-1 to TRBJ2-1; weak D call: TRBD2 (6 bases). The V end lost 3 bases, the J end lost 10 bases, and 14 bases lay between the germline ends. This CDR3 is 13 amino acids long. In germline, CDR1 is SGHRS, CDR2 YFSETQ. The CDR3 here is CASSWGLVGEQFF. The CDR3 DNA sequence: TGCGCCAGCAGCTGGGGACTCGTCGGAGAGCAGTTCTTC.

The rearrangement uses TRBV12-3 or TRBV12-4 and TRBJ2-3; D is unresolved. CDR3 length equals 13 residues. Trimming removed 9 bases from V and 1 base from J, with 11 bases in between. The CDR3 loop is CASEDWGTDTQYF. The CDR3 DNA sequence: TGTGCCAGTGAGGATTGGGGCACAGATACGCAGTATTTT.

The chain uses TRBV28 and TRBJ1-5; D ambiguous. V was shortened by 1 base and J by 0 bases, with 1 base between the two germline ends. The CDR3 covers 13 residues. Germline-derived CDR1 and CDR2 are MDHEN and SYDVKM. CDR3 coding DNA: TGTGCCAGCAGTTTATATAGCAATCAGCCCCAGCATTTT. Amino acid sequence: CASSLYSNQPQHF. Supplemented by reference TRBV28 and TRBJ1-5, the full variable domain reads DVKVTQSSRYLVKRTGEKVFLECVQDMDHENMFWYRQDPGLGLRLIYFSYDVKMKEKGDIPEGYSVSREKKERFSLILESASTNQTSMYLCASSLYSNQPQHFGDGTRLSIL.

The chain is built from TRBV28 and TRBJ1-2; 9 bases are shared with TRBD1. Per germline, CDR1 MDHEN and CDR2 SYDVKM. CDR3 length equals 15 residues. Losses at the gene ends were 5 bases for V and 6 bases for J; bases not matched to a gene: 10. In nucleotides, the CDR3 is TGTGCCAGCAGTCACAGGGACAGGGAATTGCATGGCTACACCTTC. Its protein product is CASSHRDRELHGYTF.

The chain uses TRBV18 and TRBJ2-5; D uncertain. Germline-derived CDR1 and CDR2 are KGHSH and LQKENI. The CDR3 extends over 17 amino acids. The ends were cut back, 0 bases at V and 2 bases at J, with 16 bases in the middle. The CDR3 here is CASSPPTRSSGQETQYF. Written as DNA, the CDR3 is TGTGCCAGCTCACCACCCACCCGCAGTTCCGGGCAAGAGACCCAGTACTTC. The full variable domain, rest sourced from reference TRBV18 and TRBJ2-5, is NAGVMQNPRHLVRRRGQEARLRCSPMKGHSHVYWYRQLPEEGLKFMVYLQKENIIDESGMPKERFSAEFPKEGPSILRIQQVVRGDSAAYFCASSPPTRSSGQETQYFGPGTRLLVL.

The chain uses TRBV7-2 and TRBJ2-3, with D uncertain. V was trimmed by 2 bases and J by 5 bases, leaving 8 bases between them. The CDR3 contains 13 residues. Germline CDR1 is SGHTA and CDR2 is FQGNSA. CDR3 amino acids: CASSLTLLDTQYF. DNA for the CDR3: TGTGCCAGCAGCTTAACGCTCTTAGATACGCAGTATTTT. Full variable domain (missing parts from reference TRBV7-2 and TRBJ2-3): GAGVSQSPSNKVTEKGKDVELRCDPISGHTALYWYRQSLGQGLEFLIYFQGNSAPDKSGLPSDRFSAERTGGSVSTLTIQRTQQEDSAVYLCASSLTLLDTQYFGPGTRLTVL.

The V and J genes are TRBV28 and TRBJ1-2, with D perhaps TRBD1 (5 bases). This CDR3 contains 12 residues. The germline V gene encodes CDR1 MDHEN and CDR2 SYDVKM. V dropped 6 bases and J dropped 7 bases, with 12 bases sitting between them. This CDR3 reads CASRTGRGGYTF. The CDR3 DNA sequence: TGTGCCAGCAGAACGGGGCGGGGTGGCTACACCTTC.

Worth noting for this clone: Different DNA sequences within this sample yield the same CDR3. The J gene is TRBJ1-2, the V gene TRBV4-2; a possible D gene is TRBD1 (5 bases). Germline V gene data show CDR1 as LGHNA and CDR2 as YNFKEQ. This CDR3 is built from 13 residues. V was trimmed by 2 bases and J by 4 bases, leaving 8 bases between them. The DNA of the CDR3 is TGTGCCAGCAGCCAAACAGGACCCTATGGCTACACCTTC. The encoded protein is CASSQTGPYGYTF.

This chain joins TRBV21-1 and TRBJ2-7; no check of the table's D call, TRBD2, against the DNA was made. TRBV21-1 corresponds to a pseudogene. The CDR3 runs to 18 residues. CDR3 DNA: TGTGCCAGCAGCAAATTTTGGCTAGCGGGAGCTATTATATACGAGCAGTACTTC. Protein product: CASSKFWLAGAIIYEQYF.

The CDR3 here is CASREAGQPQHF. In nucleotides, the CDR3 is TGTGCCAGCAGAGAGGCGGGGCAGCCCCAGCATTTT. The chain recombines TRBV28 with TRBJ1-5, with D unclear. This CDR3 region has 12 residues. Between the trimmed V and J ends, which lost 6 bases and 7 bases, there was a span of 10 bases. From germline, CDR1 is MDHEN and CDR2 SYDVKM.

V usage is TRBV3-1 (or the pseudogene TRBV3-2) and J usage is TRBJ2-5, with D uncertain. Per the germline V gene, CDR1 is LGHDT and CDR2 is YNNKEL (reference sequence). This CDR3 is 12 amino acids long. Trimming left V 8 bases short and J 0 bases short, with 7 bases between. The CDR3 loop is CASGRNQETQYF. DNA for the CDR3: TGTGCCAGCGGGCGAAACCAAGAGACCCAGTACTTC.

Here the CDR3 reads CASSLQQGKETQYF. CDR3 bases: TGTGCCAGCAGCTTACAACAGGGGAAAGAGACCCAGTACTTC. The chain uses TRBV7-2 and TRBJ2-5, with 7 bases fitting TRBD1. Germline lookup yields CDR1 SGHTA and CDR2 FQGNSA. With V trimmed by 2 bases and J by 3 bases, 3 bases remained unmatched. This CDR3 contains 14 residues.

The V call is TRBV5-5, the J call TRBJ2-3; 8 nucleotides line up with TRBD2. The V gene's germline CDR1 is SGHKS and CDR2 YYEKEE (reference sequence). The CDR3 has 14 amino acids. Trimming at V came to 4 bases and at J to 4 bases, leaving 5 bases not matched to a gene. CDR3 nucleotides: TGTGCCAGCAGCCTTAGCGGGATCGCAGATACGCAGTATTTT. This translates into CASSLSGIADTQYF. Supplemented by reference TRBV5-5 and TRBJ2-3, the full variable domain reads DAGVTQSPTHLIKTRGQQVTLRCSPISGHKSVSWYQQVLGQGPQFIFQYYEKEERGRGNFPDRFSARQFPNYSSELNVNALLLGDSALYLCASSLSGIADTQYFGPGTRLTVL.

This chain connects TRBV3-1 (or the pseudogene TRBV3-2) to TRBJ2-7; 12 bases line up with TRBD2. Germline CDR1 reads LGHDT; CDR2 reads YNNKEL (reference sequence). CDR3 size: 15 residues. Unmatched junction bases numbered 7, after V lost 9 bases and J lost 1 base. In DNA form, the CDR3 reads TGTGCCAGTACCCCAGGACTAGCGGGATCCTACGAGCAGTACTTC. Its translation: CASTPGLAGSYEQYF.

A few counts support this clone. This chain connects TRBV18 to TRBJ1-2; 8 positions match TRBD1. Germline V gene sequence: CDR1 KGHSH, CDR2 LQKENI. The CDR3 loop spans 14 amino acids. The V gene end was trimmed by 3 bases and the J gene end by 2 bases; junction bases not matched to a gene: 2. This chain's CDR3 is CASSPGQENYGYTF. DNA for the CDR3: TGTGCCAGCTCACCGGGACAGGAGAACTATGGCTACACCTTC.

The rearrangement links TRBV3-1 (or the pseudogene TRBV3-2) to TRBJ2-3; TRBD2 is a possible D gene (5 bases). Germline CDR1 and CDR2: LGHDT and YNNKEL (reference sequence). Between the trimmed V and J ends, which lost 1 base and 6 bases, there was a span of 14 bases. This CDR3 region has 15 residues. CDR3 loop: CASSQVRGLEDTQYF. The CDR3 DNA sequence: TGTGCCAGCAGCCAAGTTCGAGGACTTGAGGATACGCAGTATTTT.

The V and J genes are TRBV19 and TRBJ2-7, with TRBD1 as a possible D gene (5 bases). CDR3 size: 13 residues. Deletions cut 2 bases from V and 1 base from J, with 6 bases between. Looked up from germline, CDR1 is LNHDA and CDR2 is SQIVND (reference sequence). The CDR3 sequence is CASSIQGSYEQYF. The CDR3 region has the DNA TGTGCCAGTAGTATACAGGGATCCTACGAGCAGTACTTC.

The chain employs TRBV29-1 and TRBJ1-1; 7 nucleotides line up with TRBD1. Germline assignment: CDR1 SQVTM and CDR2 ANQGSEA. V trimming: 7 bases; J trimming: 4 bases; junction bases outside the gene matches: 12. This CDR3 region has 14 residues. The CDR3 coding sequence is TGCAGCGCTTGGACAGGAGGGGATCGCACTGAAGCTTTCTTT. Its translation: CSAWTGGDRTEAFF.

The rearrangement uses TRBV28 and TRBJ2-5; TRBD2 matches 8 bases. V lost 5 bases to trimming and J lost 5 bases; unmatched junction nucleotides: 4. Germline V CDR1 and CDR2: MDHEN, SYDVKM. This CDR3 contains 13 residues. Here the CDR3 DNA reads TGTGCCAGCAGTACTAGCGGAGGGGAGACCCAGTACTTC. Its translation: CASSTSGGETQYF. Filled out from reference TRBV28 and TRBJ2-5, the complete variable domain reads DVKVTQSSRYLVKRTGEKVFLECVQDMDHENMFWYRQDPGLGLRLIYFSYDVKMKEKGDIPEGYSVSREKKERFSLILESASTNQTSMYLCASSTSGGETQYFGPGTRLLVL.

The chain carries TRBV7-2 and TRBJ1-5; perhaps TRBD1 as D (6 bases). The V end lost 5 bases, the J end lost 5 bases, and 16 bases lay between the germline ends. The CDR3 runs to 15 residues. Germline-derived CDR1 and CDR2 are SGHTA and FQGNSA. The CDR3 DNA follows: TGTGCCAGCAGCCCTAGAGTGGGGGCCGATCAGCCCCAGCATTTT. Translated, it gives CASSPRVGADQPQHF. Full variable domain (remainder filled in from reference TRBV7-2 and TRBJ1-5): GAGVSQSPSNKVTEKGKDVELRCDPISGHTALYWYRQSLGQGLEFLIYFQGNSAPDKSGLPSDRFSAERTGGSVSTLTIQRTQQEDSAVYLCASSPRVGADQPQHFGDGTRLSIL.

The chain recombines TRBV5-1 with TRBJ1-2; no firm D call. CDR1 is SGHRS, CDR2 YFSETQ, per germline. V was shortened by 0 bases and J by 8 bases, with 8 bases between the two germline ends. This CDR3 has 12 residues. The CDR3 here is CASSLGEQGYTF. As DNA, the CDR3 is TGCGCCAGCAGCTTGGGGGAGCAAGGCTACACCTTC. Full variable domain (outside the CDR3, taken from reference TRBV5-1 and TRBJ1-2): KAGVTQTPRYLIKTRGQQVTLSCSPISGHRSVSWYQQTPGQGLQFLFEYFSETQRNKGNFPGRFSGRQFSNSRSEMNVSTLELGDSALYLCASSLGEQGYTFGSGTRLTVV.

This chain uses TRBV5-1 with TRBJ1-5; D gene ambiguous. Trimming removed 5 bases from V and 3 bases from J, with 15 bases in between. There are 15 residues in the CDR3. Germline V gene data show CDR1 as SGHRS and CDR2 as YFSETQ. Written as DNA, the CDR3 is TGCGCCAGCAGACCGGACGGGTCCGCCAATCAGCCCCAGCATTTT. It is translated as CASRPDGSANQPQHF.

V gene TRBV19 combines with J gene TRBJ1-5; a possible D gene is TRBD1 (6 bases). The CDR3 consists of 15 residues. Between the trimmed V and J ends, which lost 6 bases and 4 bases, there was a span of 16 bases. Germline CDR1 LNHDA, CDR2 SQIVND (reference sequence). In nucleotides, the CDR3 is TGTGCCAGTAGGACTACAGGGCAAGGGAATCAGCCCCAGCATTTT. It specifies CASRTTGQGNQPQHF.